The next 24 T cell receptor beta chains were all read from a single sample in a study of blood T cell repertoires in COVID-19. TCRdb's copy holds only in-frame clones and misses some; the assay was immunoSEQ multiplex PCR. The data show around 94,000 clones, with approximately 84% seen just once and roughly 4.1% held by the top ten. The sequencing input was peripheral blood. These receptors all stem from a human donor in a cohort sampled during active COVID-19.

The chain combines TRBV27 with TRBJ2-7; TRBD2 might be the D (6 bases). Looked up from germline, CDR1 is MNHEY and CDR2 is SMNVEV (reference sequence). Trimming left V 6 bases short and J 4 bases short, with 19 bases between. The CDR3 sequence is 15 residues long. The chain's CDR3 is CASRAPGAGMYEQYF. CDR3 bases: TGTGCCAGCAGGGCCCCCGGAGCGGGTATGTACGAGCAGTACTTC.

Concerning this clone itself: In the same sample, other DNA sequences code for this CDR3. The chain carries TRBV9 and TRBJ2-1; TRBD2 is a possible D gene (6 bases). V shed 0 bases and J shed 6 bases, with 10 bases lying between them. In germline, CDR1 is SGDLS, CDR2 YYNGEE. The length of the CDR3 is 14 residues. CDR3 nucleotides: TGTGCCAGCAGCGTAGTTACTAGCTCCAATGAGCAGTTCTTC. As protein: CASSVVTSSNEQFF.

The rearrangement joins TRBV24-1 to TRBJ2-1, with 8 bases aligning to TRBD2. This CDR3 has 16 amino acids. J was trimmed by 1 base and V by 5 bases; bases with no gene match: 6. From germline, CDR1 is KGHDR and CDR2 SFDVKD. CDR3 residues: CATSVSSGNSYNEQFF. The CDR3 DNA sequence: TGTGCCACCAGTGTAAGTAGCGGGAATTCCTACAATGAGCAGTTCTTC.

This clone was observed a single time. The V gene is TRBV7-2, the J gene TRBJ2-3, with TRBD1 matching over 9 bases. After removal of 1 base from V and 12 bases from J, the junction contained 8 bases not matched to a gene. The germline V gene encodes CDR1 SGHTA and CDR2 FQGNSA. CDR3 length equals 14 residues. CDR3 amino acids: CASSLEWTGAPQYF. CDR3 coding DNA: TGTGCCAGCAGCTTAGAGTGGACAGGGGCTCCCCAGTATTTT.

V and J are TRBV2 and TRBJ2-4; D is ambiguous. The germline V and J ends were trimmed by 5 bases and 8 bases, with 28 bases remaining between them. The CDR3 totals 18 residues. Per germline, CDR1 SNHLY and CDR2 FYNNEI. CDR3 nucleotides: TGTGCCAGCAGTTATTTAATGACACGCTTATCTGTTTCTTACATTCAGTACTTC. Amino acid sequence: CASSYLMTRLSVSYIQYF.

The chain employs TRBV18 and TRBJ1-5, with 10 bases identical to TRBD1. The germline gives CDR1 KGHSH, CDR2 LQKENI. The CDR3 length is 15 residues. V was pared by 3 bases and J by 5 bases, with 4 bases of the junction left unmatched. CDR3 coding DNA: TGTGCCAGCTCACCGTTGACAGGGGGCGATCAGCCCCAGCATTTT. Translation gives CASSPLTGGDQPQHF.

The rearrangement uses TRBV5-1 and TRBJ2-5; possible D gene TRBD2, 5 bases. Germline V lookup: CDR1 SGHRS, CDR2 YFSETQ. The germline V and J ends were trimmed by 2 bases and 5 bases, with 13 bases remaining between them. The CDR3 totals 14 residues. The CDR3 region has the DNA TGCGCCAGCAGCTTCGGGGTTAGCGAGGAGACCCAGTACTTC. Translation: CASSFGVSEETQYF.

The rearrangement joins TRBV6-5 to TRBJ1-5, with D unresolved. CDR1 is MNHEY and CDR2 is SVGAGI in the germline V gene. The CDR3 runs 13 residues. Trimming cost V 6 bases and J 2 bases, with 8 bases left between them. In DNA, the CDR3 is TGTGCCAGCAGGGCAGGCGGCAATCAGCCCCAGCATTTT. This sequence encodes CASRAGGNQPQHF.

This clone was detected a few times. The chain employs TRBV4-3 and TRBJ2-2, with 12 positions matching TRBD2. With V trimmed by 3 bases and J by 6 bases, 11 bases remained unmatched. CDR3 length: 18 amino acids. CDR1 and CDR2 from the germline V gene are LGHNA and YSLEER. CDR3 region: CASSQQPSGGAVPGELFF. The CDR3 DNA is TGCGCCAGCAGCCAGCAACCTAGCGGGGGGGCCGTTCCCGGGGAGCTGTTTTTT.

This chain links TRBV7-3 with TRBJ2-1, with 11 bases that match TRBD2. V lost 2 bases to trimming and J lost 7 bases; unmatched junction nucleotides: 7. The CDR3 totals 16 residues. Germline values: CDR1 SGHTA, CDR2 FQGTGA. CDR3 bases: TGTGCCAGCAGCTTAGGTGGGCTAGCGGGGGGAAATGAGCAGTTCTTC. Translating it yields CASSLGGLAGGNEQFF.

The V call is TRBV7-2, the J call TRBJ2-5, with D perhaps matching TRBD2 (7 bases). Germline CDR1 SGHTA, CDR2 FQGNSA. The CDR3 runs to 14 residues. The V end was cut by 8 bases, the J end by 5 bases, with 18 bases between. In DNA form, the CDR3 reads TGTGCCAGCTGGGAAGGGGGGGCTGGCGAGACCCAGTACTTC. This encodes CASWEGGAGETQYF.

V usage is TRBV13 and J usage is TRBJ2-1; 11 nucleotides line up with TRBD2. With 4 bases clipped from V and 4 bases from J, the junction kept 9 bases outside the gene matches. The CDR3 totals 17 residues. Germline CDR1 PRHDT, CDR2 FYEKMQ (reference sequence). CDR3 in DNA: TGTGCCAGCAGCTCTAGATCGGGACTAGCGGATTACAATGAGCAGTTCTTC. Protein: CASSSRSGLADYNEQFF. The full variable domain, completed using reference TRBV13 and TRBJ2-1, is AAGVIQSPRHLIKEKRETATLKCYPIPRHDTVYWYQQGPGQDPQFLISFYEKMQSDKGSIPDRFSAQQFSDYHSELNMSSLELGDSALYFCASSSRSGLADYNEQFFGPGTRLTVL.

This clone is a singleton in its sample. This chain joins TRBV19 and TRBJ1-5; unclear D gene. Germline CDR1 reads LNHDA; CDR2 reads SQIVND (reference sequence). The CDR3 loop spans 17 amino acids. Trimming took 6 bases from V and 1 from J, leaving 19 bases between them. The CDR3 DNA reads as TGTGCCAGTAGGACCAGTATGTGGGAGAAGAGCAATCAGCCCCAGCATTTT. Translation: CASRTSMWEKSNQPQHF.

This clone is a singleton in its sample. The J gene is TRBJ1-1, the V gene TRBV23-1; TRBD1 matches 7 bases. TRBV23-1 is identified as an open reading frame with a role that is uncertain. Unmatched junction bases numbered 9, after V lost 8 bases and J lost 3 bases. The CDR3 extends over 14 amino acids. The CDR3 nucleotides are TGCGCCAGCGTACCGAGGGGGCCGTACACTGAAGCTTTCTTT. Amino acid sequence: CASVPRGPYTEAFF.

The chain is built from TRBV5-6 and TRBJ1-2, with TRBD1 matching over 7 bases. V lost 0 bases and J lost 3; bases outside the gene matches: 2. CDR1 SGHDT and CDR2 YYEEEE come from the germline V gene. The CDR3 has 14 amino acids. Written as DNA, the CDR3 is TGTGCCAGCAGCTTGGTTAGGGGGCACTATGGCTACACCTTC. This sequence encodes CASSLVRGHYGYTF.

This chain connects TRBV5-1 to TRBJ2-7, with 8 bases lining up with TRBD2. This CDR3 spans 15 amino acids. Germline CDR1 is SGHRS and CDR2 is YFSETQ. V lost 3 bases, J lost 7 bases, and 12 bases stayed unmatched. CDR3 DNA: TGCGCCAGCAGCTACGGTGATAGCGGGGTAGGAGAGCAGTACTTC. It is translated as CASSYGDSGVGEQYF.

The gene calls are TRBV21-1 and TRBJ2-4; the DNA was not used to check the table's D call, TRBD2. TRBV21-1 is marked as a pseudogene. This CDR3 is 20 amino acids long. The CDR3 region is CASSKEAGLVRVLAKNIQYF. The DNA for the CDR3 is TGTGCCAGCAGCAAAGAGGCGGGCCTTGTCAGAGTTTTAGCCAAAAACATTCAGTACTTC.

This clone showed up just once. The V and J genes are TRBV5-1 and TRBJ1-3; 7 nucleotides agree with TRBD1. V shed 2 bases, J shed 6 bases, and the junction held 17 bases outside the gene matches. Germline V gene sequence: CDR1 SGHRS, CDR2 YFSETQ. The CDR3 runs 18 residues. The CDR3 DNA follows: TGCGCCAGCAGCTTCAGAATGTCCGCGACAGGGATTAAAAACACCATATATTTT. Its protein is CASSFRMSATGIKNTIYF.

V gene TRBV4-1 combines with J gene TRBJ2-2; 7 bases agree with TRBD1. Trimming took 2 bases from V and 7 from J; bases not matched to a gene: 4. The CDR3 consists of 14 residues. CDR1 and CDR2 (germline): MGHRA, YSYEKL. CDR3 nucleotide sequence: TGCGCCAGCAGCCAACCGACAGGGCACGGGGAGCTGTTTTTT. Translation gives CASSQPTGHGELFF.

The CDR3 nucleotides read TGTGCCACCAGCACCAGACAGGGAGCAGATACGCAGTATTTT. It is translated as CATSTRQGADTQYF. The chain links TRBV15 to TRBJ2-3; 7 bases map to TRBD1. V gave up 4 bases and J gave up 4 bases; unmatched junction bases: 5. The germline V gene encodes CDR1 LNHNV and CDR2 YYDKDF (reference sequence). This CDR3 has 14 amino acids. Variable domain in full (rest from reference TRBV15 and TRBJ2-3): DAMVIQNPRYQVTQFGKPVTLSCSQTLNHNVMYWYQQKSSQAPKLLFHYYDKDFNNEADTPDNFQSRRPNTSFCFLDIRSPGLGDTAMYLCATSTRQGADTQYFGPGTRLTVL.

J is TRBJ2-5 and V is TRBV2; 11 nucleotides align to TRBD2. V was clipped by 4 bases and J by 6 bases; unmatched bases: 7. The germline CDR1 and CDR2 sequences are SNHLY and FYNNEI. The CDR3 contains 15 residues. For the CDR3, the DNA is TGTGCCAGCAGTGCGGTTGTAGCGGGGGGGAAGACCCAGTACTTC. Its translation: CASSAVVAGGKTQYF.

The V call is TRBV6-5, the J call TRBJ2-7, with D possibly called TRBD1 or TRBD2 (6 bases each). With 6 bases removed from V and 4 bases from J, the gap between germline ends came to 19 bases. The CDR3 has 15 amino acids. Germline V gene sequence: CDR1 MNHEY, CDR2 SVGAGI. Here the CDR3 DNA reads TGTGCCAGCAGCTACAGGGACTTACCTTATTACGAGCAGTACTTC. Encoded protein: CASSYRDLPYYEQYF.

The rearrangement joins TRBV11-2 to TRBJ2-5; 10 bases line up with TRBD1. V was pared by 1 base and J by 5 bases, with 7 bases of the junction left unmatched. The CDR3 is 16 amino acids. Germline V gene lookup returns CDR1 SGHAT and CDR2 FQNNGV. In DNA, the CDR3 is TGTGCCAGCAGCTTAGGACAGGGGGCACTTTCGGAGACCCAGTACTTC. Amino acids: CASSLGQGALSETQYF.

The chain has TRBV6-2 or TRBV6-3 and TRBJ1-6; 7 nucleotides line up with TRBD1. The CDR3 is 15 amino acids. The germline CDR1 and CDR2 sequences are MNHEY and SVGEGT. Trimming removed 1 base from V and 7 bases from J; junction bases left unmatched: 4. The CDR3 sequence is CASSYWDSNNSPLHF. Written as DNA, the CDR3 is TGTGCCAGCAGTTACTGGGACAGCAACAATTCACCCCTCCACTTT.